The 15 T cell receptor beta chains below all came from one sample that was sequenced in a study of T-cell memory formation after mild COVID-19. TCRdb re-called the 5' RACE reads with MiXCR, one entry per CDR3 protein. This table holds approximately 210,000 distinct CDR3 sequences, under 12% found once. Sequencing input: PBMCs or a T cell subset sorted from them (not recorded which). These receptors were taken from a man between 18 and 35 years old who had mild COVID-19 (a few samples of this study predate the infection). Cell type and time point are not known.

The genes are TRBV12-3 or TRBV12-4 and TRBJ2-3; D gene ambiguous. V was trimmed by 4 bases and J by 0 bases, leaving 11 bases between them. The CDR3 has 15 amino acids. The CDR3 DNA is TGTGCCAGCAGTTCGGGCGGTTCTAGCACAGATACGCAGTATTTT. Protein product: CASSSGGSSTDTQYF.

The CDR3 sequence: CSARGTGGENSPLHF. The CDR3 DNA follows: TGCAGTGCTAGGGGGACAGGGGGGGAAAATTCACCCCTCCACTTT. J is TRBJ1-6 and V is TRBV20-1; 11 nucleotides agree with TRBD1. V trimming: 3 bases; J trimming: 7 bases; junction bases outside the gene matches: 5. This CDR3 spans 15 amino acids. The germline V gene encodes CDR1 DFQATT and CDR2 SNEGSKA (reference sequence).

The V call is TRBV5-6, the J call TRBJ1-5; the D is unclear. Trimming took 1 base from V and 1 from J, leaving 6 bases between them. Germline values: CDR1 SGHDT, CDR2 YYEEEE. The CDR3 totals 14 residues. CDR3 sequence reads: CASSLSVSNQPQHF. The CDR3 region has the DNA TGTGCCAGCAGCTTGTCGGTGAGCAATCAGCCCCAGCATTTT.

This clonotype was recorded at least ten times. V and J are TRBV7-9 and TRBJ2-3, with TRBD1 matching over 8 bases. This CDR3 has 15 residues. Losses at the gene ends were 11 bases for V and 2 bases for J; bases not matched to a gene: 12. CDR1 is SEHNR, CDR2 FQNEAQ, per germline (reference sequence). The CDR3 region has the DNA TGTGCCGGCCAAAGACAGGGGACCTCCACAGATACGCAGTATTTT. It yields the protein CAGQRQGTSTDTQYF.

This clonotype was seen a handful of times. The CDR3 reads CASSVASTTSYEQYF. For the CDR3, the DNA is TGTGCCAGCAGCGTAGCTTCGACGACCTCCTACGAGCAGTACTTC. The V gene is TRBV9, the J gene TRBJ2-7; D call uncertain. Germline CDR1 SGDLS, CDR2 YYNGEE. The CDR3 extends over 15 amino acids. V gave up 0 bases and J gave up 0 bases, with 10 bases separating them. Full variable domain (outside the CDR3, taken from reference TRBV9 and TRBJ2-7): DSGVTQTPKHLITATGQRVTLRCSPRSGDLSVYWYQQSLDQGLQFLIQYYNGEERAKGNILERFSAQQFPDLHSELNLSSLELGDSALYFCASSVASTTSYEQYFGPGTRLTVT.

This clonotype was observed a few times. The CDR3 loop reads CASSLGRGQGKDGYTF. CDR3 in DNA: TGTGCCAGCAGCTTAGGGCGCGGGCAGGGGAAAGATGGCTACACCTTC. The chain employs TRBV7-2 and TRBJ1-2, with D possibly matching TRBD1 (6 bases). Germline-derived CDR1 and CDR2 are SGHTA and FQGNSA. The CDR3 length is 16 residues. Trimming took off 1 base at V and 6 bases at J, with 18 bases between the two ends.

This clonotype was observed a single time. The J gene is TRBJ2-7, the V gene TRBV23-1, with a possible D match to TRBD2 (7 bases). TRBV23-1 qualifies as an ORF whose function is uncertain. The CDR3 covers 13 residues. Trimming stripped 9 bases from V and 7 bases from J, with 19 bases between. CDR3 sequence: CARMGGPGGEQYF. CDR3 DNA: TGCGCCAGAATGGGGGGGCCCGGCGGGGAGCAGTACTTC.

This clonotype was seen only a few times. DNA for the CDR3: TGTGCCAGCAGCTTGGCCTCCTGGAACACCGGGGAGCTGTTTTTT. It yields the protein CASSLASWNTGELFF. The chain has TRBV5-5 and TRBJ2-2; D is unclear. From germline, CDR1 is SGHKS and CDR2 YYEKEE (reference sequence). V shed 0 bases and J shed 1 base, with 7 bases lying between them. The CDR3 is made up of 15 amino acids.

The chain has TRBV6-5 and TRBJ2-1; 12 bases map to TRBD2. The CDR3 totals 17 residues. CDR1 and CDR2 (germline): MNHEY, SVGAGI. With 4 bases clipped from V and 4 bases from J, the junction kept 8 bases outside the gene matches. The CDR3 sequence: CASSFVRTSGVYNEQFF. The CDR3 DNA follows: TGTGCCAGCAGTTTCGTACGGACTAGCGGGGTTTACAATGAGCAGTTCTTC.

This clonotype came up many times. The CDR3 loop reads CASSANQPQHF. The CDR3 coding sequence is TGTGCCAGCAGTGCCAATCAGCCCCAGCATTTT. This sequence joins TRBV6-6 and TRBJ1-5, with D uncertain. Looked up from germline, CDR1 is MNHNY and CDR2 is SVGAGI (reference sequence). V was cut by 5 bases and J by 3 bases, with 2 bases left in between. This CDR3 comprises 11 residues.

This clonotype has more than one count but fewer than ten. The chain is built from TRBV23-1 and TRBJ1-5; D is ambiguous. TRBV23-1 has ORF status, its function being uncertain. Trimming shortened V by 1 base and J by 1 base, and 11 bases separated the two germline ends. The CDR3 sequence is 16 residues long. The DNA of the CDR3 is TGCGCCAGCAGTCAATTCGGGCACCGGAGCAATCAGCCCCAGCATTTT. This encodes CASSQFGHRSNQPQHF.

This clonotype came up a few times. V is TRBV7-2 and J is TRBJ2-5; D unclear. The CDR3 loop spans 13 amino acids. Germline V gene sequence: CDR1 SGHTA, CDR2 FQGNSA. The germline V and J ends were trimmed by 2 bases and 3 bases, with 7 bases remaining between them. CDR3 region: CASSLKDEETQYF. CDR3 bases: TGTGCCAGCAGCTTAAAGGACGAAGAGACCCAGTACTTC.

The CDR3 nucleotides read TGCGCCAGCAGCTACGGACAGGGCGTCCCTGAAGCTTTCTTT. It is translated as CASSYGQGVPEAFF. The V call is TRBV4-1, the J call TRBJ1-1, with TRBD1 matching 8 bases. The CDR3 is made up of 14 amino acids. V was pared by 5 bases and J by 6 bases, with 8 bases of the junction left unmatched. Germline V gene lookup returns CDR1 MGHRA and CDR2 YSYEKL.

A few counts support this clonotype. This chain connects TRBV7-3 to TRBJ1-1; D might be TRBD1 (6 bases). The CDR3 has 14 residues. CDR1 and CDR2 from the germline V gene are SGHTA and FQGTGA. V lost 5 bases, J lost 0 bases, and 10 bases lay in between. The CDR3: CASSQQGVNTEAFF. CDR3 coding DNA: TGTGCCAGCAGCCAACAGGGAGTGAACACTGAAGCTTTCTTT.

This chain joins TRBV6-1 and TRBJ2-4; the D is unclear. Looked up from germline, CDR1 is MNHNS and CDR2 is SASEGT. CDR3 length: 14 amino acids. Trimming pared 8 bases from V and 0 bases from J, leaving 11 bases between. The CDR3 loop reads CASGFSLAKNIQYF. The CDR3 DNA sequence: TGTGCCAGCGGGTTCTCCTTAGCCAAAAACATTCAGTACTTC.